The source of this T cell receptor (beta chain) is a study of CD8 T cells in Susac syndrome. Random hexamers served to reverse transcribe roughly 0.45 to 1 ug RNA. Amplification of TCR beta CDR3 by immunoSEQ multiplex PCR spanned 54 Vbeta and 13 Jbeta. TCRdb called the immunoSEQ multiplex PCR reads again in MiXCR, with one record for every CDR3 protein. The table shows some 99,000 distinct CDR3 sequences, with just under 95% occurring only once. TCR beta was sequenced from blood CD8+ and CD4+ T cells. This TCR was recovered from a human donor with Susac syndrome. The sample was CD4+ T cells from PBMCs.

As DNA, the CDR3 is TGTGCCAGCAGCCCCCCTCCCAACGAGGGATATGGCTACACCTTC. It yields the protein CASSPPPNEGYGYTF. V is TRBV12-3 or TRBV12-4 and J is TRBJ1-2; D unclear. The CDR3 loop spans 15 amino acids. V lost 6 bases and J 5 bases, leaving 19 bases between the germline ends.